This T cell receptor beta chain was captured in a study of blood T cell repertoires in COVID-19. Study-wide context: Acute and convalescent COVID-19 specimens originated in the United States, Italy and Spain. T cells, B-cell-depleted T cells, or PBMCs provided the cDNA or gDNA that served as material.

V was pared by 3 bases and J by 0 bases, with 5 bases of the junction left unmatched. Germline lookup yields CDR1 SGHRS and CDR2 YFSETQ. The CDR3 is 15 amino acids. A single count supports this clone. In the original analysis: Amplification of reference gene primers provided the estimated nucleated cell counts. TCRdb's copy holds only in-frame clones and misses some; the assay was immunoSEQ multiplex PCR. That table furnishes V, J and clone size, whereas the DNA furnished D and trimming. The sample has 180,000 or so clones; 70% to 90% are singletons. This sequence was found in a man in his sixties with acute or convalescent COVID-19. Sequenced: peripheral blood. The rearrangement uses TRBV5-1 and TRBJ2-7; 8 bases line up with TRBD1. CDR3 residues: CASSSTGAFSYEQYF. The CDR3 DNA reads as TGCGCCAGCAGCTCGACAGGGGCTTTCTCCTACGAGCAGTACTTC.